This TCR beta chain was sequenced during a study of T cells in Graves' hyperthyroidism and ophthalmopathy. This clonotype was observed at least ten times. Hyperthyroidism was newly diagnosed in patients aged 18 to 65 (duration under 2 months). Used for diagnoses were clinical symptoms, serum thyroxine and TRAb, thyroid ultrasound and orbital computed tomography. Amplification yielded TCR beta CDR3 regions, with RNA transcripts as the source. The TCR CDR3 first-round RT-PCR relied on the HTBI primer set. From the multiplex PCR reads, TCRdb called clonotypes with MiXCR, one entry per CDR3 protein. The table includes 550,000 to 800,000 distinct CDR3 sequences, less than 20% detected once. The V gene's germline CDR1 is SQVTM and CDR2 ANQGSEA. Trimming removed 1 base from V and 0 bases from J, with 10 bases in between. This CDR3 contains 15 residues.

The chain recombines TRBV29-1 with TRBJ2-1; perhaps TRBD1 as D (5 bases). This TCR was recovered from a man in his late teens or twenties with Graves' hyperthyroidism. Sequenced input: blood. CDR3 sequence (DNA): TGCAGCGTTGAAGTTTCCGGACACTCCTACAATGAGCAGTTCTTC. Protein: CSVEVSGHSYNEQFF.